A single sample gave rise to the 3 T cell receptor beta chains below, sequenced in a study of blood T cell repertoires in COVID-19. This table comes from immunoSEQ multiplex PCR, and its TCRdb copy is limited to in-frame clones, with some not included. The table has 110,000 to 150,000 clones, 79% seen once; the top ten hold approximately 3.6%. Material for sequencing was peripheral blood. These receptors were obtained from a man aged 55 to 69 with acute or convalescent COVID-19.

This clone was counted between two and nine times. The chain links TRBV7-9 to TRBJ1-4; D is unclear. Trimming left V 5 bases short and J 8 bases short, with 24 bases between. CDR1 and CDR2 (germline): SEHNR, FQNEAQ (reference sequence). The CDR3 is 17 amino acids. The CDR3 is CASSGDPELPQWEKLFF. The CDR3 DNA reads TGTGCCAGCAGCGGTGACCCGGAGTTACCGCAGTGGGAAAAACTGTTTTTT.

The chain recombines TRBV9 with TRBJ2-5; 9 nucleotides match TRBD1. J lost 2 bases, V lost 4 bases, and 6 bases had no gene match. CDR1 is SGDLS and CDR2 is YYNGEE in the germline V gene. The CDR3 totals 15 residues. The CDR3 DNA follows: TGTGCCAGCAGCTGGACAGGGGCCGAACAAGAGACCCAGTACTTC. Translated: CASSWTGAEQETQYF.

The chain links TRBV7-3 to TRBJ2-3, with TRBD2 identical over 8 bases. CDR1 is SGHTA, CDR2 FQGTGA, per germline. V shed 8 bases, J shed 0 bases, and the junction held 7 bases outside the gene matches. The CDR3 is 15 residues long. This CDR3 is CASPGASGSTDTQYF. The CDR3 nucleotides read TGTGCCAGCCCCGGGGCTAGCGGGAGCACAGATACGCAGTATTTT.